The sample holds many counts of the clone carrying this T cell receptor (beta chain). Its antigen is unknown. This record belongs to a study of Graves' ophthalmopathy and Graves' hyperthyroidism. Study-wide points: Blood contained most expanded thyroid clonotypes exceeding 0.001 frequency. From stable hyperthyroidism, ophthalmopathy was separated by a 13-signature model with 85% to 90% sensitivity and more than 75% specificity.

Scientists amplified the TCR beta CDR3 regions from RNA transcripts. RT-PCR with HTBI primers came first, then second-round multiplex PCR. A single record per CDR3 protein comes from TCRdb applying MiXCR to the multiplex PCR reads. The repertoire holds about half a million distinct CDR3 sequences, with over 13% as singletons. This CDR3 region has 15 residues. The germline gives CDR1 MNHEY, CDR2 SVGAGI. The ends were cut back, 2 bases at V and 0 bases at J, with 11 bases in the middle. If patients had other autoimmune diseases, uncontrolled infections, pregnancy or lactation, they were excluded. This chain joins TRBV6-5 and TRBJ2-7; TRBD1 is a possible D gene (7 bases). The specimen sequenced was blood. This receptor was identified in a woman between 25 and 40 years old with Graves' ophthalmopathy. CDR3 sequence (DNA): TGTGCCAGCAGTTACGGCGGGGACAGCTCCTACGAGCAGTACTTC. It is translated as CASSYGGDSSYEQYF.